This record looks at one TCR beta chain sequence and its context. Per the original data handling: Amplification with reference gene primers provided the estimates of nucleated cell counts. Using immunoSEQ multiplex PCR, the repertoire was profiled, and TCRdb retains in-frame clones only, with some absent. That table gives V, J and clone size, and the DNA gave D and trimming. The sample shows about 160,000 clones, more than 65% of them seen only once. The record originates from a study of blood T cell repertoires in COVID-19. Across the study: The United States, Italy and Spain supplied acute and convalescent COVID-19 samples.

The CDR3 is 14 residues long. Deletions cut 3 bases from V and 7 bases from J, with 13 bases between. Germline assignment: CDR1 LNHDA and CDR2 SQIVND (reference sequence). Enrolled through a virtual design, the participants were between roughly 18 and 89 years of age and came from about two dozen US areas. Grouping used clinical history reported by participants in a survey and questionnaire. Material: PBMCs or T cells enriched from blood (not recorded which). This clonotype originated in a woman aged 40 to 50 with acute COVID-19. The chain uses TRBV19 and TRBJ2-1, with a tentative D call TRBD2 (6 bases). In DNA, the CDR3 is TGTGCCAGTAGTATTAATACGGGAGAGAATGAGCAGTTCTTC. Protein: CASSINTGENEQFF.